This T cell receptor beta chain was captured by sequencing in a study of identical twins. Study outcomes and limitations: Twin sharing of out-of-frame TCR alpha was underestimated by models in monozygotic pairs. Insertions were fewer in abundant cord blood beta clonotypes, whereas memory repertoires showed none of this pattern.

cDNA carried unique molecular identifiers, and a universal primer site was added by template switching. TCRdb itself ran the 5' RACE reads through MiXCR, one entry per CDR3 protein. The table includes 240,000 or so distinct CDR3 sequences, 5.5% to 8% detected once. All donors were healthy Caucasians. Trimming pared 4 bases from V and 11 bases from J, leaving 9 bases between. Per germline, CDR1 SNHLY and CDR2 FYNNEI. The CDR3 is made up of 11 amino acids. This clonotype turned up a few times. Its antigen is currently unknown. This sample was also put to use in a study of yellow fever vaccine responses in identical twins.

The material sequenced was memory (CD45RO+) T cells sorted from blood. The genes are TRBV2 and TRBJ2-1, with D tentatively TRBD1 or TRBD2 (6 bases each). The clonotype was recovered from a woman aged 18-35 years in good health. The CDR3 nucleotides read TGTGCCAGCAGTGTGGGGGGCCAGCAGTTCTTC. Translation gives CASSVGGQQFF.